A selection of T cell receptor beta chains follows, all from one sample in a study of response to subunit inactivated influenza vaccine. TCRdb reprocessed the RT-PCR reads via MiXCR and lists one record per CDR3 protein. The sample shows about 180,000 distinct CDR3 sequences, around 9.2% of them seen only once. The sample was non-naive T cells sorted from PBMCs, taken on the day of vaccination. The receptors stem from a man aged 50-59 years who received an inactivated influenza vaccine. Both conserved end residues are part of each CDR3. A D gene is named only where the DNA matches it firmly. Not all rows give a size; the values are once, few, many and, for expanded clones, a class.

size | J | V | D | DNA | CDR3
. | TRBJ2-7 | TRBV6-2/TRBV6-3 | . | TGTGCCAGCAGAACAATTAGACAGCGCGAGCAGTACTTC | CASRTIRQREQYF
many | TRBJ2-1 | TRBV12-3/TRBV12-4 | . | TGTGCCAGCAGAACTCGGGAGTACAATGAGCAGTTCTTC | CASRTREYNEQFF
few | TRBJ1-1 | TRBV7-9 | . | TGTGCCAGCAGCTTAATGGGCGGGGCGAACACTGAAGCTTTCTTT | CASSLMGGANTEAFF
few | TRBJ1-1 | TRBV18 | . | TGTGCCAGCTCCAGGGATATGAACACTGAAGCTTTCTTT | CASSRDMNTEAFF
few | TRBJ1-1 | TRBV10-2 | TRBD1 | TGCGCCAGCAGTGACCGGACAGGGATGACTGAAGCTTTCTTT | CASSDRTGMTEAFF
. | TRBJ2-1 | TRBV27 | TRBD1 | TGTGCCAGCAGACCGGGACAGGGGACCTACAATGAGCAGTTCTTC | CASRPGQGTYNEQFF
many | TRBJ2-5 | TRBV5-1 | . | TGCGCCAGCAGCTTGGGTGCGGACAGAACCCAAGAGACCCAGTACTTC | CASSLGADRTQETQYF
. | TRBJ2-7 | TRBV2 | TRBD2 | TGTGCCAGCAGTGCCTATGGACTAGCGGGTTCAAACGAGCAGTACTTC | CASSAYGLAGSNEQYF
. | TRBJ2-3 | TRBV24-1 | . | TGTGCCACCAGTGAAACTGTAAGGGAGAGCACAGATACGCAGTATTTT | CATSETVRESTDTQYF
. | TRBJ1-1 | TRBV7-2 | TRBD1 | TGTGCCAGCAGCTTAGAACAGGGGCGCGGAGCTTTCTTT | CASSLEQGRGAFF
once | TRBJ2-5 | TRBV5-1 | . | TGCGCCAGCAGCCCACGACAGACAGGGAGGGAAGATACCCAGTACTTC | CASSPRQTGREDTQYF
few | TRBJ2-2 | TRBV10-2 | TRBD1 | TGCGCCACTTCGACAGGGGGCGACACCGGGGAGCTGTTTTTT | CATSTGGDTGELFF
medium-sized | TRBJ2-1 | TRBV2 | . | TGTGCCAGCAGTGGGACTACTTTATACAATGAGCAGTTCTTC | CASSGTTLYNEQFF
many | TRBJ2-5 | TRBV20-1 | . | TGCAGTGTGGGTCCTACACAAGAGACCCAGTACTTC | CSVGPTQETQYF
many | TRBJ2-3 | TRBV7-9 | . | TGTGCCAGCAGCCTAATTCAGTACACAGATACGCAGTATTTT | CASSLIQYTDTQYF
many | TRBJ2-3 | TRBV5-1 | TRBD2 | TGCGCCAGCGCAGCGGCGGGGGGGCCGGTAGATACGCAGTATTTT | CASAAAGGPVDTQYF
many | TRBJ2-7 | TRBV10-3 | . | TGTGCCATCAGACTAAATGGGGGCAGCGAGCAGTACTTC | CAIRLNGGSEQYF
. | TRBJ2-7 | TRBV12-3/TRBV12-4 | . | TGTGCCAGCTCCCTGGGCACAGGCCCAGGAGGCGAGCAGTACTTC | CASSLGTGPGGEQYF
few | TRBJ2-3 | TRBV24-1 | . | TGTGCCACCAGTGACCTGCAACTGGGCGGGACAGATACGCAGTATTTT | CATSDLQLGGTDTQYF
many | TRBJ1-2 | TRBV10-3 | . | TGTGCCATCAGTGAGGGAGGGCCCTTTGGCTACACCTTC | CAISEGGPFGYTF
few | TRBJ2-1 | TRBV24-1 | TRBD2 | TGTGCCACCAGTGAGCGACGGGGGGGGGTCTACAATGAGCAGTTCTTC | CATSERRGGVYNEQFF
few | TRBJ2-7 | TRBV6-1 | . | TGTGCCAGCAGTGAAGGGGGCTGGGGGGAGCAGTACTTC | CASSEGGWGEQYF
many | TRBJ1-1 | TRBV12-3/TRBV12-4 | . | TGTGCCAGCAGTTTGCTCCGGTCGAACACTGAAGCTTTCTTT | CASSLLRSNTEAFF
many | TRBJ2-4 | TRBV12-3/TRBV12-4 | . | TGTGCCAGCAGTTTGGGGGGGCGAATCTCCAAAAACATTCAGTACTTC | CASSLGGRISKNIQYF
few | TRBJ2-7 | TRBV4-3 | . | TGCGCCAGCAGCCAAGAGTTGGGGCTGTACGAGCAGTACTTC | CASSQELGLYEQYF
many | TRBJ2-7 | TRBV30 | . | TGTGCCTGGAGTGGTAGCAGGCGAACCTACGAGCAGTACTTC | CAWSGSRRTYEQYF
few | TRBJ1-5 | TRBV21-1 | . | TGTGCCAGCAGCAAAGCATGGGGGAGATCGCTTAGCAATCAGCCCCAGCATTTT | CASSKAWGRSLSNQPQHF
many | TRBJ2-1 | TRBV6-2/TRBV6-3 | . | TGTGCCAGCAGTTATCTAGCGCGCAATGAGCAGTTCTTC | CASSYLARNEQFF
many | TRBJ2-7 | TRBV27 | TRBD1 | TGTGCCAGCAGTAGAACCGGGACAGGGACGCGCGAGCAGTACTTC | CASSRTGTGTREQYF
many | TRBJ2-1 | TRBV5-1 | TRBD2 | TGCGCCAGCAGCCCCCGGACTAGCGGGAGGGCCTCCCTCCATGAGCAGTTCTTC | CASSPRTSGRASLHEQFF
. | TRBJ1-2 | TRBV7-2 | . | TGTGCCAGCAGCTTAGAGACAGGTTATGGGGGCTACACCTTC | CASSLETGYGGYTF
many | TRBJ1-2 | TRBV20-1 | TRBD1 | TGCAGTGCTAGAGCCCTGGCAGGGGGCGGTAACTATGGCTACACCTTC | CSARALAGGGNYGYTF
many | TRBJ2-2 | TRBV7-9 | TRBD1 | TGTGCCAGCAGCTTCCAGACAGGGGCGAACACCGGGGAGCTGTTTTTT | CASSFQTGANTGELFF
few | TRBJ2-1 | TRBV6-2/TRBV6-3 | . | TGTGCCAGCATAGCGAACCGGGGTGGGGAGCAGTTCTTC | CASIANRGGEQFF
few | TRBJ1-1 | TRBV3-1 | . | TGTGCCAGCAGCCACACCGGGAACACTGAAGCTTTCTTT | CASSHTGNTEAFF
. | TRBJ1-2 | TRBV14 | . | TGTGCCAGCAGCCAAGATGTCGGGTTTTCCTATGGCTACACCTTC | CASSQDVGFSYGYTF
many | TRBJ2-5 | TRBV9 | . | TGTGCCAGCAGCGCGGAGTGGGGAGAGACCCAGTACTTC | CASSAEWGETQYF
many | TRBJ2-1 | TRBV5-4 | TRBD2 | TGTGCCAGCAGCTTGGTTCTTTGGGGACTAGCGGGGGGTTACAATGAGCAGTTCTTC | CASSLVLWGLAGGYNEQFF
many | TRBJ2-2 | TRBV7-2 | . | TGTGCCAGCAGCTCCCCGGGACTGGTGACCGGGGAGCTGTTTTTT | CASSSPGLVTGELFF
. | TRBJ2-1 | TRBV12-3/TRBV12-4 | . | TGTGCCAGCAGTTTCGAATTAGTGACTAGATACAATGAGCAGTTCTTC | CASSFELVTRYNEQFF
. | TRBJ2-3 | TRBV7-2 | . | TGTGCCAGCAGCTTCGACGGACTTGGCACAGATACGCAGTATTTT | CASSFDGLGTDTQYF
. | TRBJ2-1 | TRBV20-1 | . | TGCAGTGCTAAGGACAGAACAGGGCCGAGCTCCTACAATGAGCAGTTCTTC | CSAKDRTGPSSYNEQFF
many | TRBJ2-1 | TRBV28 | . | TGTGCCAGCACCGCATTACCCCCAGTGTCCTACAATGAGCAGTTCTTC | CASTALPPVSYNEQFF
few | TRBJ2-5 | TRBV29-1 | . | TGCAGCGTTCACCAAGAGACCCAGTACTTC | CSVHQETQYF
. | TRBJ2-1 | TRBV20-1 | TRBD2 | TGCAGTGCTAGAGGACTAGCTTCAAGCTCCTACAATGAGCAGTTCTTC | CSARGLASSSYNEQFF
many | TRBJ2-3 | TRBV5-1 | TRBD2 | TGCGCCAGCAGCATGGGACTAGCGGGGGACACAGATACGCAGTATTTT | CASSMGLAGDTDTQYF
. | TRBJ2-1 | TRBV3-1 | . | TGTGCCAGCAGCCAAGGACTAAGCCAGCAGTTCTTC | CASSQGLSQQFF
few | TRBJ1-1 | TRBV4-1 | TRBD1 | TGCGCCAGCAGCCAAGACCGGGACAGGGCTAGAAGCACTGAAGCTTTCTTT | CASSQDRDRARSTEAFF
few | TRBJ2-1 | TRBV6-2/TRBV6-3 | TRBD2 | TGTGCCAGCAGTTACTCGGCTAGCGGGAGTGGTGTGTCCTACAATGAGCAGTTCTTC | CASSYSASGSGVSYNEQFF
few | TRBJ1-6 | TRBV4-2 | . | TGTGCCAGCAGCCCCGGAACCGATGGTTCACCCCTCCACTTT | CASSPGTDGSPLHF
many | TRBJ2-3 | TRBV7-2 | TRBD2 | TGTGCCAGCAGACTAGCGGGAGGCCGCACAGATACGCAGTATTTT | CASRLAGGRTDTQYF
few | TRBJ2-1 | TRBV2 | . | TGTGCCAGCAGTGAAGTTCGCTCCCGTGAGGGAGAGCAGTTCTTC | CASSEVRSREGEQFF
many | TRBJ2-1 | TRBV7-9 | . | TGTGCCAGCAGCTTGGGGGACAACTACAATGAGCAGTTCTTC | CASSLGDNYNEQFF
few | TRBJ1-4 | TRBV7-9 | . | TGTGCCAGCAGCCTAACAACCGGGGGTGAAAAACTGTTTTTT | CASSLTTGGEKLFF
few | TRBJ1-1 | TRBV4-3 | . | TGCGCCAGCAGCCAAGGGGACTGGGGGACTGAAGCTTTCTTT | CASSQGDWGTEAFF